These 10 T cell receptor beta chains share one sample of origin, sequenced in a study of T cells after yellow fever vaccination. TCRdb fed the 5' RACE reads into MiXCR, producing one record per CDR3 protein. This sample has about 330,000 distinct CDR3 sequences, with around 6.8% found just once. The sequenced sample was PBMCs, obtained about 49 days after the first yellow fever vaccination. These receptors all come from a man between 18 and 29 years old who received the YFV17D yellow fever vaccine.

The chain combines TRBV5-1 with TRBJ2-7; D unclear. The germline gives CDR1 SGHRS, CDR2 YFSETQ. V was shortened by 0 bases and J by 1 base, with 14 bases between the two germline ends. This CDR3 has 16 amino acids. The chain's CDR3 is CASSLDRPPFSYEQYF. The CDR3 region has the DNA TGCGCCAGCAGCTTGGATCGACCCCCCTTTTCCTACGAGCAGTACTTC.

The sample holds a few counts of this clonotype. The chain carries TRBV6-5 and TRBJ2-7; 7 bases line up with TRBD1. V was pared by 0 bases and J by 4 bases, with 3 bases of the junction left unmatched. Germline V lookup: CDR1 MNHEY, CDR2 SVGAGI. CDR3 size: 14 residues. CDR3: CASSYSGTVYEQYF. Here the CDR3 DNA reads TGTGCCAGCAGTTACTCGGGGACAGTTTACGAGCAGTACTTC.

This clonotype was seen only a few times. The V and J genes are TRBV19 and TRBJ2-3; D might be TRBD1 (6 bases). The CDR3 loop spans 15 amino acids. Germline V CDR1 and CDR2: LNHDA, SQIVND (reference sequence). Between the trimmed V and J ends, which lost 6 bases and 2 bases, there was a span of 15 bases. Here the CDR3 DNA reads TGTGCCAGTAGCCTCCAGGGGCCGATCACAGATACGCAGTATTTT. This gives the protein CASSLQGPITDTQYF.

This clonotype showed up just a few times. As DNA, the CDR3 is TGTGCCAGCAGCGTCTTGAGGGGTCCTAGCTCTGGAAACACCATATATTTT. Translation: CASSVLRGPSSGNTIYF. The chain employs TRBV5-6 and TRBJ1-3; maybe TRBD1 (5 bases). Germline CDR1 and CDR2: SGHDT and YYEEEE. Between the trimmed V and J ends, which lost 4 bases and 0 bases, there was a span of 17 bases. The CDR3 loop spans 17 amino acids.

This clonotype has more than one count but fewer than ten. The CDR3, as DNA: TGTGCCAGCAGTTTCCAGAATCAGCCCCAGCATTTT. Translating it yields CASSFQNQPQHF. The chain employs TRBV12-3 or TRBV12-4 and TRBJ1-5; D is unresolved. The CDR3 totals 12 residues. Trimming left V 3 bases short and J 4 bases short, with 4 bases between.

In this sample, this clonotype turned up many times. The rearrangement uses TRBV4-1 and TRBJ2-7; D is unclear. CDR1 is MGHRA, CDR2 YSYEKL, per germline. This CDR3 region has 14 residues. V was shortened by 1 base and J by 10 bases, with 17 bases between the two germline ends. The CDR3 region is CASSQVIGVSAQYV. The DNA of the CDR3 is TGCGCCAGCAGCCAAGTCATTGGGGTTTCAGCCCAGTACGTC.

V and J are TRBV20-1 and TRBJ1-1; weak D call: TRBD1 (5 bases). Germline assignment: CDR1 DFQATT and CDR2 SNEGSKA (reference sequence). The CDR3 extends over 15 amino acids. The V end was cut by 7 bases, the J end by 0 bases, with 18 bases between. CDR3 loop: CSVKGHHIMNTEAFF. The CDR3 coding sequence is TGCAGTGTCAAAGGACACCACATAATGAACACTGAAGCTTTCTTT.

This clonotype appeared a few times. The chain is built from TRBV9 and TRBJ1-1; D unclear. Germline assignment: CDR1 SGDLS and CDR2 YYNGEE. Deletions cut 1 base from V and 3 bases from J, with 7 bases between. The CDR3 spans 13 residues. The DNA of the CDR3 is TGTGCCAGCAGCGTAAGCGGGCACACTGAAGCTTTCTTT. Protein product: CASSVSGHTEAFF.

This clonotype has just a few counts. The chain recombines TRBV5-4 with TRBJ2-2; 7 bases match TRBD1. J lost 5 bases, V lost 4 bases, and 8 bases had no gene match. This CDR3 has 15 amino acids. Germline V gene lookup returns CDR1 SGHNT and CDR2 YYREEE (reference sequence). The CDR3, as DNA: TGTGCCAGCAGCCTGGACAGGATTGCGACCGGGGAGCTGTTTTTT. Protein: CASSLDRIATGELFF.

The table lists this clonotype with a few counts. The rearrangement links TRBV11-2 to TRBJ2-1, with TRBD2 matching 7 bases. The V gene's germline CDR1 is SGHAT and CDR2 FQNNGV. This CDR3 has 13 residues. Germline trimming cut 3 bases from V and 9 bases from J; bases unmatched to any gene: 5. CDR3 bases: TGTGCCAGCAGCTTGCTACCGGGAGGTGAGCAGTTCTTC. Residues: CASSLLPGGEQFF.